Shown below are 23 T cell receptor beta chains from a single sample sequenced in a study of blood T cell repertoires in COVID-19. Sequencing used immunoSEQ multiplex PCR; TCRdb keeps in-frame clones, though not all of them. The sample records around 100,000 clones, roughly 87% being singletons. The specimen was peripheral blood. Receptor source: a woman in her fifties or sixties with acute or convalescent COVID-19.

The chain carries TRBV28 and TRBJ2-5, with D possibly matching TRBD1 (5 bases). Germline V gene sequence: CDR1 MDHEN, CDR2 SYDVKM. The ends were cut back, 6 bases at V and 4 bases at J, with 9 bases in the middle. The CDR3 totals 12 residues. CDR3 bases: TGTGCCAGCAGGCAGGGTAGAGAGACCCAGTACTTC. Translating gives CASRQGRETQYF.

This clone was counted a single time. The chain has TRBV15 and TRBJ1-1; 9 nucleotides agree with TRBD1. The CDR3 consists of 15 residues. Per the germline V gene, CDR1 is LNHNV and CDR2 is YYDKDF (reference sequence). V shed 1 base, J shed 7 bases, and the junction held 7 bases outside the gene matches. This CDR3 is CATSRGGQGMGEAFF. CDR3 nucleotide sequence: TGTGCCACCAGCAGAGGGGGACAGGGAATGGGTGAAGCTTTCTTT. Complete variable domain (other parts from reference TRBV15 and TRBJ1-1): DAMVIQNPRYQVTQFGKPVTLSCSQTLNHNVMYWYQQKSSQAPKLLFHYYDKDFNNEADTPDNFQSRRPNTSFCFLDIRSPGLGDTAMYLCATSRGGQGMGEAFFGQGTRLTVV.

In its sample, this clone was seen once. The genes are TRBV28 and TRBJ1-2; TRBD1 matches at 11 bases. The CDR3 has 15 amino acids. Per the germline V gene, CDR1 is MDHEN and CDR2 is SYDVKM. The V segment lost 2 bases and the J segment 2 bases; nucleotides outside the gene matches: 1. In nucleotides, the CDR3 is TGTGCCAGCAGTTTAGGGACAGGGGGAAACTATGGCTACACCTTC. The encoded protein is CASSLGTGGNYGYTF.

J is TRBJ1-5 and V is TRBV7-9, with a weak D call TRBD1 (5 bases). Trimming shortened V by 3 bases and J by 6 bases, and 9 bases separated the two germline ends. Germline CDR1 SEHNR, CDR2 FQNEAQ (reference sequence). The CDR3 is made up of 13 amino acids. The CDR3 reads CASSFDSFQPQHF. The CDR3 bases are TGTGCCAGCAGCTTCGACAGCTTTCAGCCCCAGCATTTT. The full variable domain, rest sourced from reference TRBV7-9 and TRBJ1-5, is DTGVSQNPRHKITKRGQNVTFRCDPISEHNRLYWYRQTLGQGPEFLTYFQNEAQLEKSRLLSDRFSAERPKGSFSTLEIQRTEQGDSAMYLCASSFDSFQPQHFGDGTRLSIL.

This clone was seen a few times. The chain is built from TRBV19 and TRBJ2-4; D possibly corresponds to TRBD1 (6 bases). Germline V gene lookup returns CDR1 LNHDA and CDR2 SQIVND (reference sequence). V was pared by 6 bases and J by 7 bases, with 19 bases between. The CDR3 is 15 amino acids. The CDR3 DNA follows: TGTGCCAGTAGCCAGGGGTGGGGGCGCCTGAACATTCAGTACTTC. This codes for CASSQGWGRLNIQYF.

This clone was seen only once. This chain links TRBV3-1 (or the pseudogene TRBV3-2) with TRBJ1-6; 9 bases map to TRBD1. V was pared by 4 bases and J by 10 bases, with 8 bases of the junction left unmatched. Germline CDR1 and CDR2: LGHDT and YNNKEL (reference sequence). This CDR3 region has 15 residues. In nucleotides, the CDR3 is TGTGCCAGCAGCCCCCAGGGACAGGGAAGATCACCCCTCCACTTT. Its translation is CASSPQGQGRSPLHF.

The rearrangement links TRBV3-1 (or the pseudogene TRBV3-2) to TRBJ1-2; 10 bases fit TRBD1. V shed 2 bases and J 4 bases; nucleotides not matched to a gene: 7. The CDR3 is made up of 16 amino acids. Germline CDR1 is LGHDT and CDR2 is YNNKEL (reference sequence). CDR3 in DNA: TGTGCCAGCAGCCAACGGGGACAGGGGATACGCTATGGCTACACCTTC. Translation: CASSQRGQGIRYGYTF.

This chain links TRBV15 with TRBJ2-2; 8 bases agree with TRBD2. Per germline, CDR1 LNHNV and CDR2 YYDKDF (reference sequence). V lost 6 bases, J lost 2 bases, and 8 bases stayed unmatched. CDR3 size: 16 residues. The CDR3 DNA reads TGTGCCACCAGACCTCTTGCGGGAGGTAACACCGGGGAGCTGTTTTTT. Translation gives CATRPLAGGNTGELFF.

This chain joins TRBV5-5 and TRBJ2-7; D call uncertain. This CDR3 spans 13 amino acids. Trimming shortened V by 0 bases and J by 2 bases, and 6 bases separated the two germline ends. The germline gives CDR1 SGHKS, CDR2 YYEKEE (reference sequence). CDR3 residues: CASSLVQTYEQYV. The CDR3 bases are TGTGCCAGCAGCTTGGTGCAGACCTACGAGCAGTACGTC.

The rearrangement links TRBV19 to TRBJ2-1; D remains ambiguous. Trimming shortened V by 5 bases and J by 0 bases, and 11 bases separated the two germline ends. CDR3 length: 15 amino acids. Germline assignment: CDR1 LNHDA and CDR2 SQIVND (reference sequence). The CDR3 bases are TGTGCCAGTAGTCCACGATCCAGCTCCTACAATGAGCAGTTCTTC. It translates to CASSPRSSSYNEQFF.

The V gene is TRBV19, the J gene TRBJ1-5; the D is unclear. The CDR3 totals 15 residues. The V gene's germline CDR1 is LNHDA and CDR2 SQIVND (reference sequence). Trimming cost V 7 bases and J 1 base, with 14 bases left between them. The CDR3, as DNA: TGTGCCAGTACCGCTGTGACGGGAAGCAATCAGCCCCAGCATTTT. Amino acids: CASTAVTGSNQPQHF.

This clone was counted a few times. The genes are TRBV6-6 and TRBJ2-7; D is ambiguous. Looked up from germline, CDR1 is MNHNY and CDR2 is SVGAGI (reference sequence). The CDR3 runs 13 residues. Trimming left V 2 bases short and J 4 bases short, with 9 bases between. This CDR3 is CASSYGTFYEQYV. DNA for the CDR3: TGTGCCAGCAGTTACGGCACGTTTTACGAGCAGTACGTC.

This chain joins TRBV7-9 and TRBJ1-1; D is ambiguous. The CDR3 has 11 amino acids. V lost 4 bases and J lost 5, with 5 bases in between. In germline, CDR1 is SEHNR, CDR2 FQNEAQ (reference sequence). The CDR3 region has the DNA TGTGCCAGCAGCTCCAGTACTGAAGCTTTCTTT. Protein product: CASSSSTEAFF.

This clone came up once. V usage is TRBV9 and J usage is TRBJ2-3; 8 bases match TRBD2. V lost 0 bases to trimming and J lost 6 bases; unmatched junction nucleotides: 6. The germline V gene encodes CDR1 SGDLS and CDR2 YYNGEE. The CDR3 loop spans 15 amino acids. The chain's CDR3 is CASSVGAGEWDTQYF. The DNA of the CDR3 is TGTGCCAGCAGCGTAGGAGCGGGAGAATGGGATACGCAGTATTTT.

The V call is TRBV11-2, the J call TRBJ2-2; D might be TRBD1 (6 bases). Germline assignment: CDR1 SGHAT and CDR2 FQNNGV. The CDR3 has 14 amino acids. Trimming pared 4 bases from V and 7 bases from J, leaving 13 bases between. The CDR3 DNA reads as TGTGCCAGCAGCTCAACACAGGGAATCGGGGAGCTGTTTTTT. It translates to CASSSTQGIGELFF.

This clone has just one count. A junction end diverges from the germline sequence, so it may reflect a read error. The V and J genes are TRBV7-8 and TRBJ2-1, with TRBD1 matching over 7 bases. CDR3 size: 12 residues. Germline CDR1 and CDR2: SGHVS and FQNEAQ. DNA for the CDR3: TGTGCCAGCAGCTTAGAGACAGGGCGAGGACTCTTC. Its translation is CASSLETGRGLF.

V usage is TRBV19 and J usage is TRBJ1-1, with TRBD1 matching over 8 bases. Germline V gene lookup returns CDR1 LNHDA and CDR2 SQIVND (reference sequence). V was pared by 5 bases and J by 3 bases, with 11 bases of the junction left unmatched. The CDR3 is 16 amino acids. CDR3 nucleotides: TGTGCCAGTAGTCCTCGACAGGGGAGAAGTTACACTGAAGCTTTCTTT. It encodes CASSPRQGRSYTEAFF.

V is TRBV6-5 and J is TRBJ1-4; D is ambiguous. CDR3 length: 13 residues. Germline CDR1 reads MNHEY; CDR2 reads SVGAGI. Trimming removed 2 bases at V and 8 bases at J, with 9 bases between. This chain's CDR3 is CASSYREYEKLFF. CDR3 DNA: TGTGCCAGCAGTTACAGGGAGTACGAAAAACTGTTTTTT.

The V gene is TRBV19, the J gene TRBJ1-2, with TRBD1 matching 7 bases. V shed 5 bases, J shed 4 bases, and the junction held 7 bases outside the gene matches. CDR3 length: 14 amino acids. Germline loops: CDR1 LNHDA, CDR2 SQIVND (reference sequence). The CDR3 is CASSRDSLIYGYTF. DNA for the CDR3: TGTGCCAGTAGTCGGGACAGTCTTATCTATGGCTACACCTTC.

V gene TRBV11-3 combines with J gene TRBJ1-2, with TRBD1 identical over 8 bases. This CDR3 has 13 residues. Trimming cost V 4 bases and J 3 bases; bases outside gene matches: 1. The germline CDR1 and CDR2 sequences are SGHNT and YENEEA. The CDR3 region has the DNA TGTGCCAGCAGCTCAGGGGGCTACTATGGCTACACCTTC. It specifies CASSSGGYYGYTF.

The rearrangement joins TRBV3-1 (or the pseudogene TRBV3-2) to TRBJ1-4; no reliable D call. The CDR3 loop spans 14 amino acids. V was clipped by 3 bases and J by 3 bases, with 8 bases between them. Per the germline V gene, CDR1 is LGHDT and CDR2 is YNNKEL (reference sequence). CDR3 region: CASSQKSANEKLFF. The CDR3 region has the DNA TGTGCCAGCAGCCAGAAGAGCGCTAATGAAAAACTGTTTTTT.

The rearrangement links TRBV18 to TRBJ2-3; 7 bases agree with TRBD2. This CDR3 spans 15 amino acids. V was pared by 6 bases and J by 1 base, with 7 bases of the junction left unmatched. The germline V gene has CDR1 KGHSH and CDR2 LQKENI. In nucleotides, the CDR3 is TGTGCCAGCTCGCCGACTAGCCGGGGCACAGATACGCAGTATTTT. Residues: CASSPTSRGTDTQYF.

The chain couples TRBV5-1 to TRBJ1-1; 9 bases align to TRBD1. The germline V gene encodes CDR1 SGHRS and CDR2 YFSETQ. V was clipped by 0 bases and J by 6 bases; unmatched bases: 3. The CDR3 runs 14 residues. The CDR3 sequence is CASSLAGQGSEAFF. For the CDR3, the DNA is TGCGCCAGCAGCTTGGCGGGACAGGGCTCTGAAGCTTTCTTT.